The clone carrying this T cell receptor beta chain was counted once. Its antigen is undetermined. The V end lost 6 bases, the J end lost 2 bases, and 19 bases lay between the germline ends. Looked up from germline, CDR1 is LNHDA and CDR2 is SQIVND (reference sequence). The CDR3 is made up of 16 amino acids. Assay used: immunoSEQ multiplex PCR; TCRdb lists only in-frame clones, some missing. The data contain around 9,200 clones, around 79% of them seen just once; the ten biggest clones take up 38%. This entry belongs to a study of chemoradiotherapy in HPV16-positive cancers. Overall study: Functional T-cell assays on a couple of HPV16-positive patients' cells defined candidate HPV-specific clones and common TCR motifs.

Whole-study results and caveats: Functional assays defining HPV-specific T cells used only a couple of HPV16-positive patients. Candidate HPV-specific clones and E7-related TCR motifs grew in tumor during treatment. Better recurrence-free survival went with HPV-responsive T-cell expansion in HPV16-positive patients.

Source: tumor tissue, taken from a patient who underwent chemoradiotherapy. The V gene is TRBV19, the J gene TRBJ2-5; the D gene is possibly TRBD2 (6 bases). This TCR was recovered from a human donor with HPV-associated anogenital cancer. CDR3 loop: CASSTTTGGIQETQYF. For the CDR3, the DNA is TGTGCCAGTAGCACTACCACTGGGGGGATTCAAGAGACCCAGTACTTC.